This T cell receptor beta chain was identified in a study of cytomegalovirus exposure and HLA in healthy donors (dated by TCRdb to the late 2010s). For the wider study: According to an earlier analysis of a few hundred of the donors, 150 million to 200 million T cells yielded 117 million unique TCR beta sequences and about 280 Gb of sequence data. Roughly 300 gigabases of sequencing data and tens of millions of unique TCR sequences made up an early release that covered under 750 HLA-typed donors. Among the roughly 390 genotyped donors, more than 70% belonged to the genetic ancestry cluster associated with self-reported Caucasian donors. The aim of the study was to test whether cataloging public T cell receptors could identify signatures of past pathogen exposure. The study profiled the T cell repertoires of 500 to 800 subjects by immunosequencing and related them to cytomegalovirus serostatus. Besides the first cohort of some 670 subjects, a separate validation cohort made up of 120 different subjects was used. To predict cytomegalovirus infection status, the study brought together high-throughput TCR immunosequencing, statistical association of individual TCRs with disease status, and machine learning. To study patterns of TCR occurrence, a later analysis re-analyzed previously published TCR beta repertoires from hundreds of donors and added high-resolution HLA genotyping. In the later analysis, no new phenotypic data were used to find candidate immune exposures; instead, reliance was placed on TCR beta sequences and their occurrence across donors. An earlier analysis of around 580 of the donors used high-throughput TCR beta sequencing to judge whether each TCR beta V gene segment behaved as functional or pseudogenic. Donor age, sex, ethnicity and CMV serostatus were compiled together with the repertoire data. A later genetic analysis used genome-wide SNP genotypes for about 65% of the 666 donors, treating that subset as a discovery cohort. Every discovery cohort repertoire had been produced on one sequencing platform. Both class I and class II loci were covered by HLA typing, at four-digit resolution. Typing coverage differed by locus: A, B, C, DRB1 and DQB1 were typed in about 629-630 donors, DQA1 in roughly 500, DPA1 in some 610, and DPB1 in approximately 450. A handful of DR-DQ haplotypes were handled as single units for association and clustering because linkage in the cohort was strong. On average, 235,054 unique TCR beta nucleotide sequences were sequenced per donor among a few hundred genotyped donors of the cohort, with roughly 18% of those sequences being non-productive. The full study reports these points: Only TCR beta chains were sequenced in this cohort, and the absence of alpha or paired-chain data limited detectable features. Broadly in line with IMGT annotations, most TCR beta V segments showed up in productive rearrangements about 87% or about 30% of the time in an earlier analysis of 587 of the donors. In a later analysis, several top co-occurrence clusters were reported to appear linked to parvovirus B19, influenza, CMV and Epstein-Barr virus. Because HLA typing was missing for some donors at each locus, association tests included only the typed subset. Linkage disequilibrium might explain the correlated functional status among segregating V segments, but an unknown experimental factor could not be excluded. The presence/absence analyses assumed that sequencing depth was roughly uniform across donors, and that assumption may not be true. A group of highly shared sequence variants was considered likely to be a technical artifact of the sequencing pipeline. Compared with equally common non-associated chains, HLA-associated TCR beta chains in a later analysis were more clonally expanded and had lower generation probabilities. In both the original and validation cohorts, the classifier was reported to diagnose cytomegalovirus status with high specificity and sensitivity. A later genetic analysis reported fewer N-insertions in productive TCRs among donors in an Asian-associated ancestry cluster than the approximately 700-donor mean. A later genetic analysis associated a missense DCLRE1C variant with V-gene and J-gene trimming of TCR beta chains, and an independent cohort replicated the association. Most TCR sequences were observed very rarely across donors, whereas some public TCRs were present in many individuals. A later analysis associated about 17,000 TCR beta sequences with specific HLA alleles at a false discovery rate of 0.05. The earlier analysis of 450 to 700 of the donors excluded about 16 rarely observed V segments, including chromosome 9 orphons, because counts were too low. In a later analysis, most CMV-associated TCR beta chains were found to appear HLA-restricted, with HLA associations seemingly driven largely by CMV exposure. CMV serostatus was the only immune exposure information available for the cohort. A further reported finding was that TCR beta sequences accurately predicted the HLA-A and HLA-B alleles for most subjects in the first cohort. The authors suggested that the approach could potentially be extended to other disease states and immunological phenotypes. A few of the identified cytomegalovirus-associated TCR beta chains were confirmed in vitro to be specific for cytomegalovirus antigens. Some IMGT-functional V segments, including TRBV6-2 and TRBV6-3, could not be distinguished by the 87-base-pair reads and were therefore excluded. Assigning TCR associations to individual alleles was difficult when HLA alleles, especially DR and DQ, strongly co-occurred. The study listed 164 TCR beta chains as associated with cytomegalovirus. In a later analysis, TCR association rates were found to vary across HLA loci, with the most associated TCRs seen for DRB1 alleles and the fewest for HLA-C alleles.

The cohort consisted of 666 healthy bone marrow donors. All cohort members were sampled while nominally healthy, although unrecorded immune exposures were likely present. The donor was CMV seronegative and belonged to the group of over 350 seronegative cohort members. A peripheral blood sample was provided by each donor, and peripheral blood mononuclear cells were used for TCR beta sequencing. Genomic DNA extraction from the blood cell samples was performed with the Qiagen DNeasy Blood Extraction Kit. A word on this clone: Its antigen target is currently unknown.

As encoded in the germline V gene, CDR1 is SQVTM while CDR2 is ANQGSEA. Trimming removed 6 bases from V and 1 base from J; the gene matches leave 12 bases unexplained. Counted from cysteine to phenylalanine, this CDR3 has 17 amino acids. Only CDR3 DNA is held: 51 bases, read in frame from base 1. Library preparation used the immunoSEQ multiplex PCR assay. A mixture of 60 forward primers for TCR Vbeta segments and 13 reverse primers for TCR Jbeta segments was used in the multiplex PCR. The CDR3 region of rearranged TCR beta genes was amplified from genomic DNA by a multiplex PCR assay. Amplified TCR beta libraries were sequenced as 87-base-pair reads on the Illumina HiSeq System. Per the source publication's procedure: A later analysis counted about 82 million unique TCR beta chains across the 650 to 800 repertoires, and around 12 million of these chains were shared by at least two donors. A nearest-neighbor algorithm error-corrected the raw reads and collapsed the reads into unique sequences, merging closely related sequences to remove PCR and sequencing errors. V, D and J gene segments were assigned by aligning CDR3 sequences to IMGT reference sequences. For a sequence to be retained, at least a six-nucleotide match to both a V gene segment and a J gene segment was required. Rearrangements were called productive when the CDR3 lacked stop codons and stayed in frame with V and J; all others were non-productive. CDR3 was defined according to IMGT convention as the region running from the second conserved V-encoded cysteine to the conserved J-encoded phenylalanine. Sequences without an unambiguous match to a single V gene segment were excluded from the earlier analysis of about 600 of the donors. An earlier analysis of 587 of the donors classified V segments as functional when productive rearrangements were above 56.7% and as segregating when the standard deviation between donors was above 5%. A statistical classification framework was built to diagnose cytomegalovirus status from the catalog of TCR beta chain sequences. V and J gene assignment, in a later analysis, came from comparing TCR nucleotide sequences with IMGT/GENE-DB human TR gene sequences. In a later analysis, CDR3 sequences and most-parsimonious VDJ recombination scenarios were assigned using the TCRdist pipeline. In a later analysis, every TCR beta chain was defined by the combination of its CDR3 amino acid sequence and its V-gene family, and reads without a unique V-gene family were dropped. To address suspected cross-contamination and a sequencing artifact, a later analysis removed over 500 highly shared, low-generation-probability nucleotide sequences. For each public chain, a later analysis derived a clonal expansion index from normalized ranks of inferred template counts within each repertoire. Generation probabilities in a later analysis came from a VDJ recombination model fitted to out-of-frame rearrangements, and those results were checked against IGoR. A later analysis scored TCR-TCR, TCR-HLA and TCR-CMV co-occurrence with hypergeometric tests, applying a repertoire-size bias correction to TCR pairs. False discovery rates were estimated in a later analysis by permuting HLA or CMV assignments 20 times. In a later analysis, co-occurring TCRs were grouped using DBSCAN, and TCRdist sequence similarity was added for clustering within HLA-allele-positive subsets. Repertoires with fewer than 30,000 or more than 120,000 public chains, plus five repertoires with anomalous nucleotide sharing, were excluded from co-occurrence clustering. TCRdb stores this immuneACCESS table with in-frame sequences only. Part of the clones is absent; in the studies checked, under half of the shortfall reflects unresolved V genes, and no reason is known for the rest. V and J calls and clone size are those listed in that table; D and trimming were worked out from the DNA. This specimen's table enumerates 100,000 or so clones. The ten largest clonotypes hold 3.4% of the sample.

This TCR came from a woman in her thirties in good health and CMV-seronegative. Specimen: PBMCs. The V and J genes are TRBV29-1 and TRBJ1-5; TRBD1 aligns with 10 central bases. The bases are TGCAGCGTAACGACAGGGGGCTCCTTCTTAAGCAATCAGCCCCAGCATTTT. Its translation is CSVTTGGSFLSNQPQHF.